A single sample gave rise to the 16 T cell receptor beta chains below, sequenced in a study of CD8+ T cells in alopecia areata (dated by TCRdb to between 2017 and 2018). Libraries were constructed by the immunoSEQ multiplex PCR assay. For TCR sequencing, RNA was extracted from every sample and reverse transcribed into cDNA to serve as template. TCRdb took this table from immuneACCESS and kept in-frame rearrangements with V and J called. Such tables lack part of the clones; where checked against another copy, unresolved V genes explain under half of the gap, and the rest is unexplained. The sample table contains 110,000 or so clones; only one count was recorded for under 40% of them. The ten largest make up 3.1% of the sample. The sample consisted of CD4+ T cells sorted from blood. These receptors came from a human donor with alopecia areata.

The chain links TRBV5-4 to TRBJ2-6; possible D gene TRBD2, 7 bases. CDR1 is SGHNT, CDR2 YYREEE, per germline (reference sequence). The V end lost 0 bases, the J end lost 5 bases, and 9 bases lay between the germline ends. The CDR3 totals 15 residues. This CDR3 is CASSLAGGRANVLTF. The CDR3 coding sequence is TGTGCCAGCAGCTTGGCGGGGGGCAGGGCCAACGTCCTGACTTTC.

This clone occurred a few times. This chain joins TRBV29-1 and TRBJ2-2; TRBD1 matches at 12 bases. The CDR3 totals 13 residues. Germline loops: CDR1 SQVTM, CDR2 ANQGSEA. The J segment lost 6 bases and the V segment lost 7 bases, leaving 3 bases of the junction unmatched. The CDR3: CSGGQGAAGELFF. The CDR3 bases are TGCAGCGGGGGACAGGGGGCCGCCGGGGAGCTGTTTTTT.

The rearrangement uses TRBV29-1 and TRBJ2-3, with D perhaps given as TRBD1 or TRBD2 (5 bases each). Trimming took off 7 bases at V and 2 bases at J, with 13 bases between the two ends. This CDR3 spans 13 amino acids. Germline assignment: CDR1 SQVTM and CDR2 ANQGSEA. The CDR3 DNA reads as TGCAGCGCTGAGGGGCAGTTCACAGATACGCAGTATTTT. It translates to CSAEGQFTDTQYF.

The CDR3 sequence: CASSYRGLAETQYF. The CDR3 DNA follows: TGTGCCAGCAGTTACAGGGGTCTAGCAGAGACCCAGTACTTC. This chain joins TRBV28 and TRBJ2-5; 7 bases match TRBD1. With 4 bases clipped from V and 4 bases from J, the junction kept 6 bases outside the gene matches. CDR3 length equals 14 residues. Per the germline V gene, CDR1 is MDHEN and CDR2 is SYDVKM.

A few counts support this clone. V usage is TRBV10-3 and J usage is TRBJ2-7; D gene ambiguous. Trimming stripped 4 bases from V and 7 bases from J, with 11 bases between. CDR1 and CDR2 (germline): ENHRY, SYGVKD. The CDR3 is 12 residues long. CDR3 coding DNA: TGTGCCATCAGTGGCCCCACGGATGAGCAGTACTTC. This sequence encodes CAISGPTDEQYF.

The V and J genes are TRBV5-1 and TRBJ2-3; D unclear. This CDR3 is 14 amino acids long. CDR1 is SGHRS and CDR2 is YFSETQ in the germline V gene. Trimming shortened V by 5 bases and J by 1 base, and 11 bases separated the two germline ends. Here the CDR3 DNA reads TGCGCCAGCAGTCATCCTGGACGCACAGATACGCAGTATTTT. It yields the protein CASSHPGRTDTQYF.

The chain couples TRBV2 to TRBJ2-5, with D unclear. The CDR3 spans 14 residues. Trimming stripped 1 base from V and 5 bases from J, with 11 bases between. Germline V gene lookup returns CDR1 SNHLY and CDR2 FYNNEI. CDR3 sequence reads: CASSEVWVGETQYF. As DNA, the CDR3 is TGTGCCAGCAGTGAAGTCTGGGTTGGGGAGACCCAGTACTTC.

This chain connects TRBV28 to TRBJ2-7; 8 bases are a match to TRBD1. CDR1 and CDR2 from the germline V gene are MDHEN and SYDVKM. Losses at the gene ends were 10 bases for V and 9 bases for J; bases not matched to a gene: 2. The CDR3 is made up of 9 amino acids. CDR3 loop: CATGTGQYF. CDR3 nucleotide sequence: TGTGCCACCGGGACAGGGCAGTACTTC.

The rearrangement links TRBV7-2 to TRBJ2-7; 7 nucleotides line up with TRBD1. The V gene's germline CDR1 is SGHTA and CDR2 FQGNSA. Trimming at V came to 4 bases and at J to 3 bases, leaving 6 bases not matched to a gene. This CDR3 has 14 residues. CDR3 amino acids: CASSSTGVNYEQYF. The CDR3 DNA sequence: TGTGCCAGCAGCTCCACAGGGGTTAACTACGAGCAGTACTTC. Full variable domain (remainder filled in from reference TRBV7-2 and TRBJ2-7): GAGVSQSPSNKVTEKGKDVELRCDPISGHTALYWYRQSLGQGLEFLIYFQGNSAPDKSGLPSDRFSAERTGGSVSTLTIQRTQQEDSAVYLCASSSTGVNYEQYFGPGTRLTVT.

The V and J genes are TRBV28 and TRBJ1-5; D is unclear. V dropped 3 bases and J dropped 10 bases, with 10 bases sitting between them. The CDR3 runs 12 residues. From germline, CDR1 is MDHEN and CDR2 SYDVKM. CDR3 in DNA: TGTGCCAGCAGTTTTGTCCCGGCACCCCAGCATTTT. Its protein product is CASSFVPAPQHF. Full variable domain (missing parts from reference TRBV28 and TRBJ1-5): DVKVTQSSRYLVKRTGEKVFLECVQDMDHENMFWYRQDPGLGLRLIYFSYDVKMKEKGDIPEGYSVSREKKERFSLILESASTNQTSMYLCASSFVPAPQHFGDGTRLSIL.

The chain couples TRBV5-4 to TRBJ1-2, with TRBD1 matching 8 bases. Germline V lookup: CDR1 SGHNT, CDR2 YYREEE (reference sequence). The J segment lost 4 bases and the V segment lost 4 bases, leaving 3 bases of the junction unmatched. The CDR3 is 13 amino acids. The CDR3, as DNA: TGTGCCAGCAGCGCGGGACAGGTCTATGGCTACACCTTC. Translation: CASSAGQVYGYTF.

This chain connects TRBV28 to TRBJ1-2; D is unresolved. V was trimmed by 3 bases and J by 6 bases, leaving 14 bases between them. CDR1 is MDHEN and CDR2 is SYDVKM in the germline V gene. The CDR3 covers 14 residues. The CDR3 here is CASSFAGFSNGYTF. CDR3 in DNA: TGTGCCAGCAGTTTCGCAGGTTTCTCAAATGGCTACACCTTC.

This clone was observed a handful of times. The chain combines TRBV29-1 with TRBJ2-1; 10 bases map to TRBD1. The V gene's germline CDR1 is SQVTM and CDR2 ANQGSEA. Trimming cost V 5 bases and J 5 bases; bases outside gene matches: 9. There are 15 residues in the CDR3. Here the CDR3 DNA reads TGCAGCGTTACTGGACAGGGGGGATTCAACAATGAGCAGTTCTTC. It specifies CSVTGQGGFNNEQFF.

The CDR3 protein is CASSSGGGVNTGELFF. In DNA, the CDR3 is TGTGCCAGCAGCTCCGGTGGAGGGGTTAACACCGGGGAGCTGTTTTTT. The chain links TRBV11-2 to TRBJ2-2; D may be TRBD2 (6 bases). The CDR3 length is 16 residues. V lost 4 bases to trimming and J lost 2 bases, with 14 bases between them. Germline V gene sequence: CDR1 SGHAT, CDR2 FQNNGV.

The chain combines TRBV18 with TRBJ1-2; D remains ambiguous. The ends were cut back, 2 bases at V and 4 bases at J, with 5 bases in the middle. Germline V CDR1 and CDR2: KGHSH, LQKENI. The CDR3 is 12 amino acids. The DNA for the CDR3 is TGTGCCAGCTCACCAGGAGTCTATGGCTACACCTTC. Translating gives CASSPGVYGYTF.

The chain is built from TRBV7-3 and TRBJ2-2, with D unresolved. V lost 8 bases to trimming and J lost 7 bases, with 14 bases between them. Germline V gene lookup returns CDR1 SGHTA and CDR2 FQGTGA. This CDR3 has 13 amino acids. The chain's CDR3 is CASRSLDDGELFF. The CDR3 DNA reads as TGTGCCAGCCGATCGCTCGACGACGGGGAGCTGTTTTTT. Supplemented by reference TRBV7-3 and TRBJ2-2, the full variable domain reads GAGVSQTPSNKVTEKGKYVELRCDPISGHTALYWYRQSLGQGPEFLIYFQGTGAADDSGLPNDRFFAVRPEGSVSTLKIQRTERGDSAVYLCASRSLDDGELFFGEGSRLTVL.